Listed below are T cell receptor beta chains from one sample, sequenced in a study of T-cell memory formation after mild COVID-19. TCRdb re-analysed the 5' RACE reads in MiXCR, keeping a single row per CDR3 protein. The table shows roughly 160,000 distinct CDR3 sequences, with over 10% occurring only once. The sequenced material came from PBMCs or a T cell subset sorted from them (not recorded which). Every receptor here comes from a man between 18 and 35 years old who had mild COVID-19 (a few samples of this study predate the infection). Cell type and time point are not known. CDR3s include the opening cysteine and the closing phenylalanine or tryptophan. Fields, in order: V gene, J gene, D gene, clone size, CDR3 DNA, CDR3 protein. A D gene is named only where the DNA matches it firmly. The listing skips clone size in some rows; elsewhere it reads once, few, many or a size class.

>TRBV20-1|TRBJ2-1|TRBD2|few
TGCAGTGCTACTAGGACTAGCGGATACAATGAGCAGTTCTTC
CSATRTSGYNEQFF
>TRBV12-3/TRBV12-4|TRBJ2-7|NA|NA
TGTGCCAGCAGTTTCAATGGGGGGGCAGACGAGCAGTACTTC
CASSFNGGADEQYF
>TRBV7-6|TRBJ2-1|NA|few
TGTGCCAGCAGCCCACCTCCTGGGACCTACAATGAGCAGTTCTTC
CASSPPPGTYNEQFF
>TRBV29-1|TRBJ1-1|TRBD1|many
TGCAGCGCCAGACAGGGGCTGAACACTGAAGCTTTCTTT
CSARQGLNTEAFF
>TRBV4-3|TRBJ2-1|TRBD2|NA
TGCGCCAGCAGCCCCCCTGGAGGGTCGCGGGGGGGCCGGGTTGAGCAGTTCTTC
CASSPPGGSRGGRVEQFF
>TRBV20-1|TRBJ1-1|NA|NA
TGCAGTGCTAGTCCCTGGACAGCGGGGTACACTGAAGCTTTCTTT
CSASPWTAGYTEAFF
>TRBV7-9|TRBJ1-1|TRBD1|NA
TGTGCCAGCAGCTTTTGGGCAGGGGGTATACCCACTGAAGCTTTCTTT
CASSFWAGGIPTEAFF
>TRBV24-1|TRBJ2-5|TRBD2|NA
TGTGCCACCAGTGATTTCGCTAGCGGGGGCCAAGAGACCCAGTACTTC
CATSDFASGGQETQYF
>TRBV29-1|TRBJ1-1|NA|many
TGCAGCGCCGGCTCGAACACTGAAGCTTTCTTT
CSAGSNTEAFF
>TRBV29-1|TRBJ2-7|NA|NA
TGCAGCGTTCAACGGGACCTCTACGAGCAGTACTTC
CSVQRDLYEQYF
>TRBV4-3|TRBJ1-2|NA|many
TGCGCCAGCAGCCAACTGGCAGCTTCCTATGGCTACACCTTC
CASSQLAASYGYTF
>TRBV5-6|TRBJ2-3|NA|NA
TGTGCCAGCAGCTTGGACGGGGGACGGACAGATACGCAGTATTTT
CASSLDGGRTDTQYF
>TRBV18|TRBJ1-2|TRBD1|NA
TGTGCCAGCTCACCTTATGTAACAGGGGAGCAAGGCTACACCTTC
CASSPYVTGEQGYTF
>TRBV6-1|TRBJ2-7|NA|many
TGTGCCGCTTCCTGGAGCCACTACGAGCAGTACTTC
CAASWSHYEQYF
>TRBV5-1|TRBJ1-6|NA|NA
TGCGCCAGCAGCTTGGGGGGGCAGGGGCGGTCACCCCTCCACTTT
CASSLGGQGRSPLHF
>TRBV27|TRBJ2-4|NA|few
TGTGCCAGCAGTACCCGCTTACAGGGAAACATTCAGTACTTC
CASSTRLQGNIQYF
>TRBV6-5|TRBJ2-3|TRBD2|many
TGTGCCAGCAGTCCACCGGGACTAGCGGGGGCTAGGAGCACAGATACGCAGTATTTT
CASSPPGLAGARSTDTQYF
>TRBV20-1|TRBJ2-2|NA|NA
TGCAGGGATCGATCGATGAGGAGGGGGCAAAGCGGGGAGCTGTTTTTT
CRDRSMRRGQSGELFF
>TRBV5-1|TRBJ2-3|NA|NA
TGCGCCAGCAGCTTTCAATCGGGGATCACAGATACGCAGTATTTT
CASSFQSGITDTQYF
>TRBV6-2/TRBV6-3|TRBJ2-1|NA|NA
TGTGCCAGCAGTTACTGGCCGATAACACCCAATGAGCAGTTCTTC
CASSYWPITPNEQFF
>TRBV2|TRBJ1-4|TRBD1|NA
TGTGCCAGCGGCGCAGGGGGCGGAGACGAAAAACTGTTTTTT
CASGAGGGDEKLFF
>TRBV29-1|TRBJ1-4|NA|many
TGCAGCGTACGGGCGGGGGCAGAAAATGAAAAACTGTTTTTT
CSVRAGAENEKLFF
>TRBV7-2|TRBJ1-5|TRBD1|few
TGTGCCAGCAGCTTAAATGGACAGGGGGCCTTTCAGCCCCAGCATTTT
CASSLNGQGAFQPQHF